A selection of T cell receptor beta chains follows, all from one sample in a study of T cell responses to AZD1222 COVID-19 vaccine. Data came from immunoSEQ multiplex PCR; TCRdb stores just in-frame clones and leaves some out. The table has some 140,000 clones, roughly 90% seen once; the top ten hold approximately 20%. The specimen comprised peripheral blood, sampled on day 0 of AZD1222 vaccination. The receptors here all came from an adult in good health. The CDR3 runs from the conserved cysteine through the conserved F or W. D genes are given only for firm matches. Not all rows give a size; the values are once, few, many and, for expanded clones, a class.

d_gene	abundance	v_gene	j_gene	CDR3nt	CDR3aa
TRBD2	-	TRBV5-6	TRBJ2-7	TGTGCCAGCAGCTTAGACGCTCGGACTAGCGGGAGTTACGAGCAGTACTTC	CASSLDARTSGSYEQYF
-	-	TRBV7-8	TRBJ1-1	TGTGCCAGCAGCTTGCAGATTAAGGGTCCCACTGAAGCTTTCTTT	CASSLQIKGPTEAFF
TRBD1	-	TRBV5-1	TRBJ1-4	TGCGCCAGCAGCTTCAGGGGGGTTGATGAAAAACTGTTTTTT	CASSFRGVDEKLFF
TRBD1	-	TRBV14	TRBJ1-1	TGTGCCAGCAGCCAACGGGCGCGACAGGGGGGCACTGAAGCTTTCTTT	CASSQRARQGGTEAFF
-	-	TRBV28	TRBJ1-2	TGTGCCAGCAGTCCCAACCCGAGCGCCTACACCTTC	CASSPNPSAYTF
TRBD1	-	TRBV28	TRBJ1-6	TGTGCCAGCAGTTTACCCGGGACAGCCTATAATTCACCCCTCCACTTT	CASSLPGTAYNSPLHF
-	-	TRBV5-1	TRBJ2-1	TGCGCCAGCAGGGTAGGGCTAGCGCGTTCCTACAATGAGCAGTTCTTC	CASRVGLARSYNEQFF
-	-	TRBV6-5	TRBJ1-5	TGTGCCAGCAGTTTAATCCAGGGGAATCAGCCCCAGCATTTT	CASSLIQGNQPQHF
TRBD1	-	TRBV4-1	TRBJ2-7	TGCGCCAGCAGCCAGGGGACAGGAGGTAACGAGCAGTACTTC	CASSQGTGGNEQYF
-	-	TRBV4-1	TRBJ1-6	TGCGCCAGCAGCCAACGGCAGTACGATTCACCCCTCCACTTT	CASSQRQYDSPLHF
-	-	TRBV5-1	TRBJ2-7	TGCGCCAGCAGCATGGGGGGGCAATCCTACGAGCAGTACTTC	CASSMGGQSYEQYF
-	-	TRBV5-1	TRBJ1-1	TGCGCCAGCAGCCACCCCCGGGGACAGAACACTGAAGCTTTCTTT	CASSHPRGQNTEAFF
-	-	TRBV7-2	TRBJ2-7	TGTGCCAGCAGGGCCAGCGTAGGGGCCCTTTCCTACGAGCAGTACTTC	CASRASVGALSYEQYF
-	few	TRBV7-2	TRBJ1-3	TGTGCCAGCACCCCCGGGGGATTTTCTGGAAACACCATATATTTT	CASTPGGFSGNTIYF
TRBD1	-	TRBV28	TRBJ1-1	TGTGCCAGCAGTTACACCGGGACAGGGAGCACTGAAGCTTTCTTT	CASSYTGTGSTEAFF
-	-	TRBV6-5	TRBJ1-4	TGTGCCAGCAGTTACCGGGGGTCAACTAATGAAAAACTGTTTTTT	CASSYRGSTNEKLFF
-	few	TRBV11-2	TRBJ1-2	TGTGCCAGCAGCTCTAGGGGACTCTCCCCTGGGGGCTACACCTTC	CASSSRGLSPGGYTF
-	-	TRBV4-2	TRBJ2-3	TGTGCCAGCAGCCCTTTGGGGGAGGGGGGCACAGATACGCAGTATTTT	CASSPLGEGGTDTQYF
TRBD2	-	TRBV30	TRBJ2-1	TGTGCCTGGAGTGTACTCCCACTAGCGTTGACAACCTACAATGAGCAGTTCTTC	CAWSVLPLALTTYNEQFF
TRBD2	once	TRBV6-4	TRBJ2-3	TGTGCCAGCAGCCCCGGACTAGCGACAGATACGCAGTATTTT	CASSPGLATDTQYF